This TCR beta chain was found in a study of T cell repertoires in cytomegalovirus infection. Findings and caveats of the study: The ex vivo response was dominated by HLA-C-restricted CMV-specific TCR beta clonotypes.

This clonotype was counted between two and nine times. The antigen is undetermined. V was clipped by 1 base and J by 3 bases, with 10 bases between them. The CDR3 runs to 16 residues. TCRdb reanalysed the reads using MiXCR and keeps one entry per CDR3 protein. The profile covers almost 500,000 distinct CDR3 sequences, with about 11% appearing a single time and 10% taken by the ten largest. Sample: PBMCs. The V gene is TRBV12-3 or TRBV12-4, the J gene TRBJ2-6; TRBD1 is a possible D gene (6 bases). The receptor's source is a human donor in good health (CMV status not recorded). Some clones in this sample may be carry-over from other donors' samples. This CDR3 is CASSLERGYGANVLTF. In DNA, the CDR3 is TGTGCCAGCAGTTTAGAAAGGGGGTATGGGGCCAACGTCCTGACTTTC.